This T cell receptor (beta chain) was identified during a study of shared clonotypes between healthy human individuals. In the authors' workflow: Filtering differed because ImmunoSEQ produced junction-only sequences that carried no quality scores. Clones were read by immunoSEQ multiplex PCR, and TCRdb kept only the in-frame ones, dropping some. D and trimming come from the DNA, and the V and J calls and clone size come from that table. The table records 450,000 to 600,000 clones, about four fifths of them present only once. Trimming shortened V by 0 bases and J by 4 bases, and 13 bases separated the two germline ends. This CDR3 has 15 amino acids. CDR1 and CDR2 from the germline V gene are SGHRS and YFSETQ. This clone was observed a handful of times.

Specimen: PBMCs. The V call is TRBV5-1, the J call TRBJ1-1; no reliable D call. This sequence was found in a middle-aged woman in good health. Some clones in this sample may be carry-over from other donors' samples. As DNA, the CDR3 is TGCGCCAGCAGCTTGGAATCCGGAGGGTTCACTGAAGCTTTCTTT. As protein: CASSLESGGFTEAFF.